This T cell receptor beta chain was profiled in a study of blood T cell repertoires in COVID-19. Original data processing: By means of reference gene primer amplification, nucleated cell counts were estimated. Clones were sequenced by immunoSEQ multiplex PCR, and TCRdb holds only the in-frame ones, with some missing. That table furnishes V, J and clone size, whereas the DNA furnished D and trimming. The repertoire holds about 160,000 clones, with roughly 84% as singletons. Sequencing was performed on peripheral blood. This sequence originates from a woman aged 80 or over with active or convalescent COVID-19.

The CDR3 nucleotides read TGTGCCAGCAGTGAGGGGACTTTTTCTGGAAACACCATATATTTT. Translation gives CASSEGTFSGNTIYF. The V call is TRBV6-1, the J call TRBJ1-3, with D perhaps TRBD1 (5 bases). This CDR3 is 15 amino acids long. Between the trimmed V and J ends, which lost 3 bases and 1 base, there was a span of 10 bases. The V gene's germline CDR1 is MNHNS and CDR2 SASEGT.